One sample yielded the 10 T cell receptor beta chains listed below, sequenced in a study of technical replicates of blood from several donors. Data came from immunoSEQ multiplex PCR; TCRdb stores just in-frame clones and leaves some out. The data show tens of thousands of clones, just under 95% seen once. Source material: T cells isolated from PBMCs. The receptors shown here come from a human donor in good health.

V and J are TRBV10-2 and TRBJ2-5, with D tentatively TRBD1 (6 bases). Per the germline V gene, CDR1 is WSHSY and CDR2 is SAAADI. CDR3 length: 13 amino acids. Deletions cut 6 bases from V and 2 bases from J, with 10 bases between. CDR3 loop: CASRLGAQETQYF. CDR3 coding DNA: TGCGCCAGCAGACTGGGGGCTCAAGAGACCCAGTACTTC.

In its sample, this clone was seen a few times. V and J are TRBV7-9 and TRBJ1-2, with TRBD1 identical over 8 bases. V dropped 4 bases and J dropped 4; count of bases not matched to a gene: 5. Germline CDR1 SEHNR, CDR2 FQNEAQ (reference sequence). The CDR3 totals 14 residues. The CDR3 DNA reads as TGTGCCAGCAGCTGGGGACAGGACGGCTATGGCTACACCTTC. Translated: CASSWGQDGYGYTF. Full variable domain (rest looked up from reference TRBV7-9 and TRBJ1-2): DTGVSQNPRHKITKRGQNVTFRCDPISEHNRLYWYRQTLGQGPEFLTYFQNEAQLEKSRLLSDRFSAERPKGSFSTLEIQRTEQGDSAMYLCASSWGQDGYGYTFGSGTRLTVV.

The genes are TRBV4-1 and TRBJ2-1; D possibly corresponds to TRBD2 (6 bases). Germline values: CDR1 MGHRA, CDR2 YSYEKL. This CDR3 has 15 amino acids. V gave up 4 bases and J gave up 0 bases, with 10 bases separating them. The DNA of the CDR3 is TGCGCCAGCAGCCCTACCGGGAGCTCCTACAATGAGCAGTTCTTC. Its translation is CASSPTGSSYNEQFF.

The V and J genes are TRBV27 and TRBJ1-5; 10 bases fit TRBD1. Germline values: CDR1 MNHEY, CDR2 SMNVEV (reference sequence). With 9 bases clipped from V and 6 bases from J, the junction kept 11 bases outside the gene matches. The CDR3 contains 15 residues. The CDR3 nucleotides are TGTGCCAGTCCCGGGACAGGGGAGGTCACTCAGCCCCAGCATTTT. This codes for CASPGTGEVTQPQHF.

The rearrangement joins TRBV11-1 to TRBJ1-2; tentative D call: TRBD1 (6 bases). This CDR3 contains 16 residues. Germline values: CDR1 SGHAT, CDR2 FQDESV (reference sequence). The germline V and J ends were trimmed by 2 bases and 4 bases, with 17 bases remaining between them. CDR3 region: CASSLTGPLRGYGYTF. CDR3 nucleotide sequence: TGTGCCAGCAGCTTAACCGGGCCTCTCAGGGGCTATGGCTACACCTTC.

CDR3 protein: CASSPRLAGTETQYF. The CDR3 DNA sequence: TGTGCCAGTAGTCCCCGACTAGCGGGAACTGAGACCCAGTACTTC. This chain links TRBV19 with TRBJ2-5, with 11 positions matching TRBD2. The CDR3 length is 15 residues. V lost 5 bases to trimming and J lost 5 bases; unmatched junction nucleotides: 7. Germline values: CDR1 LNHDA, CDR2 SQIVND (reference sequence).

This chain links TRBV5-4 with TRBJ2-5, with TRBD2 as a possible D gene (6 bases). Trimming took off 4 bases at V and 4 bases at J, with 23 bases between the two ends. Germline V CDR1 and CDR2: SGHNT, YYREEE (reference sequence). CDR3 size: 17 residues. The DNA for the CDR3 is TGTGCCAGCAGCCCCCCGGGATGGGCGGGAACTTTAGAGACCCAGTACTTC. Translating it yields CASSPPGWAGTLETQYF.

The CDR3 region has the DNA TGTGCCACCAGCATAATGGAGAATACGCAGTATTTT. As protein: CATSIMENTQYF. The chain is built from TRBV15 and TRBJ2-3; D gene uncertain. V lost 4 bases and J lost 7, with 9 bases in between. The CDR3 runs 12 residues. Per germline, CDR1 LNHNV and CDR2 YYDKDF (reference sequence).

V is TRBV28 and J is TRBJ2-5; maybe TRBD2 (6 bases). Germline V lookup: CDR1 MDHEN, CDR2 SYDVKM. This CDR3 has 12 residues. Trimming removed 10 bases from V and 5 bases from J, with 14 bases in between. Written as DNA, the CDR3 is TGTGCCACCTTGGGGGGAGATGAGACCCAGTACTTC. This sequence encodes CATLGGDETQYF.

The rearrangement links TRBV10-2 to TRBJ2-7, with a weak D call TRBD2 (5 bases). Germline CDR1 is WSHSY and CDR2 is SAAADI. The CDR3 loop spans 13 amino acids. Deletions cut 4 bases from V and 3 bases from J, with 10 bases between. CDR3 sequence: CASSVADYYEQYF. For the CDR3, the DNA is TGCGCCAGCAGTGTCGCAGACTACTACGAGCAGTACTTC.